Listed below are T cell receptor beta chains from one sample, sequenced in a study of shared clonotypes between healthy human individuals. Sequencing used immunoSEQ multiplex PCR; TCRdb keeps in-frame clones, though not all of them. The table has roughly 320,000 clones, about nine tenths seen once. Specimen: memory CD8+ T cells sorted from blood. The receptors shown here come from a man aged 18 to 30 in good health. The CDR3 runs from the conserved cysteine through the conserved F or W.

v_gene: TRBV27
j_gene: TRBJ1-2
CDR3aa: CASSLSGRGSNYGYTF

v_gene: TRBV4-1
j_gene: TRBJ2-7
CDR3aa: CASSQDGRFPNEQYF

v_gene: TRBV7-9
j_gene: TRBJ2-3
CDR3aa: CASSLVPGPTDTQYF

v_gene: TRBV21-1
j_gene: TRBJ2-7
CDR3aa: CASSQRRQRSYEQYF

v_gene: TRBV11-2
j_gene: TRBJ2-5
CDR3aa: CASSLVWASGSLQETQYF

v_gene: TRBV6-1
j_gene: TRBJ1-1
CDR3aa: CASSEARTGNTEAFF

v_gene: TRBV5-1
j_gene: TRBJ2-7
CDR3aa: CASSLGGYEQYF

v_gene: TRBV11-2
j_gene: TRBJ1-4
CDR3aa: CASSVSQGYEKLFF

v_gene: TRBV4-1
j_gene: TRBJ2-7
CDR3aa: CASRLLTGEAYEQYF

v_gene: TRBV7-9
j_gene: TRBJ1-2
CDR3aa: CASSLPFRGLTLGYTF

v_gene: TRBV4-1
j_gene: TRBJ2-3
CDR3aa: CASSQKYDRVITDTQYF

v_gene: TRBV12-5
j_gene: TRBJ1-2
CDR3aa: CASGHDGFYGYTF

v_gene: TRBV27
j_gene: TRBJ2-5
CDR3aa: CASSYSGGSQETQYF

v_gene: TRBV6-6
j_gene: TRBJ2-1
CDR3aa: CASSYLAGSDYNEQFF

v_gene: TRBV9
j_gene: TRBJ2-1
CDR3aa: CASSVTSLSNNEQFF

v_gene: TRBV4-1
j_gene: TRBJ2-2
CDR3aa: CASSLTRVLAGELFF

v_gene: TRBV9
j_gene: TRBJ1-2
CDR3aa: CASSVATTLALGYTF

v_gene: TRBV4-3
j_gene: TRBJ2-7
CDR3aa: CASSLAGTSDLHF

v_gene: TRBV11-2
j_gene: TRBJ2-6
CDR3aa: CASSVGTGALGANVLTF

v_gene: TRBV30
j_gene: TRBJ1-2
CDR3aa: CAWTRVAWDGYTF

v_gene: TRBV7-2
j_gene: TRBJ2-5
CDR3aa: CASSLEGTQYF

v_gene: TRBV7-9
j_gene: TRBJ2-3
CDR3aa: CASTPRIGMGDTQYF

v_gene: TRBV9
j_gene: TRBJ2-6
CDR3aa: CASSARTYTGRAVFTSGANVLTF

v_gene: TRBV28
j_gene: TRBJ2-4
CDR3aa: CASSLLDSKNIQYF

v_gene: TRBV14
j_gene: TRBJ1-2
CDR3aa: CASSQDSPFGYGYTF

v_gene: TRBV5-1
j_gene: TRBJ2-3
CDR3aa: CASSLEVGRGLDTQYF

v_gene: TRBV18
j_gene: TRBJ1-2
CDR3aa: CASSTPGHINGYTF